The entry that follows covers one T cell receptor beta chain sequence. Germline assignment: CDR1 GTSNPN and CDR2 SVGIG (reference sequence). Between the trimmed V and J ends, which lost 4 bases and 2 bases, there was a span of 23 bases. The CDR3 spans 18 residues. Sequenced by immunoSEQ multiplex PCR; TCRdb stores in-frame clones only, minus some. The table records roughly 130,000 clones, about 88% of them present only once. The source of the sample is a study of control samples from healthy donors and cancer patients. The V and J genes are TRBV30 and TRBJ2-2; D possibly uses TRBD1 or TRBD2 (5 bases each). Sequenced material: blood. The source of this sequence is a man between 45 and 60 years old in good health. CDR3 DNA sequence: TGTGCCTGGACCGATCGGGCGCCGAGGGGACCTAACACCGGGGAGCTGTTTTTT. It translates to CAWTDRAPRGPNTGELFF.